These 25 T cell receptor beta chains came from one sample sequenced in a study of blood T cell repertoires in COVID-19. Data came from immunoSEQ multiplex PCR; TCRdb stores just in-frame clones and leaves some out. The profile shows around 300,000 clones, roughly 90% of them singletons. The sequenced sample consisted of PBMCs or T cells enriched from blood (not recorded which). The receptors were gathered from a woman aged 40 to 50 who had recovered from COVID-19.

The CDR3 is CASSLATTGANYGYTF. The CDR3 nucleotides are TGTGCCAGCAGCTTAGCGACGACAGGGGCCAACTATGGCTACACCTTC. The V gene is TRBV7-2, the J gene TRBJ1-2; 8 bases match TRBD1. Germline CDR1 and CDR2: SGHTA and FQGNSA. This CDR3 contains 16 residues. Trimming at V came to 0 bases and at J to 2 bases, leaving 5 bases not matched to a gene.

V and J are TRBV5-1 and TRBJ1-6; no reliable D call. The CDR3 loop spans 14 amino acids. Germline V gene data show CDR1 as SGHRS and CDR2 as YFSETQ. V shed 0 bases and J shed 6 bases, with 7 bases lying between them. CDR3 coding DNA: TGCGCCAGCAGCTTGGAACAGCTTAATTCACCCCTCCACTTT. Translated: CASSLEQLNSPLHF.

The chain combines TRBV7-2 with TRBJ1-2; no definite D call. The CDR3 has 14 residues. V lost 3 bases and J lost 1, with 9 bases in between. CDR1 and CDR2 from the germline V gene are SGHTA and FQGNSA. This CDR3 reads CASSLLISNYGYTF. CDR3 in DNA: TGTGCCAGCAGCTTGCTCATTAGTAACTATGGCTACACCTTC.

This chain connects TRBV19 to TRBJ1-3; 9 bases align to TRBD1. Germline lookup yields CDR1 LNHDA and CDR2 SQIVND (reference sequence). This CDR3 region has 16 residues. V lost 3 bases to trimming and J lost 0 bases; unmatched junction nucleotides: 3. CDR3 loop: CASSMTGGYSGNTIYF. For the CDR3, the DNA is TGTGCCAGTAGTATGACAGGGGGATACTCTGGAAACACCATATATTTT.

The CDR3 loop is CASSQVVQGYEKLFF. DNA of the CDR3: TGCGCCAGCAGCCAAGTGGTACAGGGGTATGAAAAACTGTTTTTT. The chain couples TRBV4-1 to TRBJ1-4, with 7 bases fitting TRBD1. Germline CDR1 and CDR2: MGHRA and YSYEKL. The V and J ends lost 1 base and 6 bases, in that order; junction bases with no gene match: 5. The CDR3 has 15 amino acids.

This clone was counted only a few times. Other DNA sequences in the same sample also yield this CDR3. V is TRBV7-3 and J is TRBJ2-2; no clear D gene. The germline V and J ends were trimmed by 0 bases and 3 bases, with 5 bases remaining between them. Germline CDR1 reads SGHTA; CDR2 reads FQGTGA. There are 14 residues in the CDR3. DNA of the CDR3: TGTGCCAGCAGCTTAACTCGTTACACCGGGGAGCTGTTTTTT. Translation gives CASSLTRYTGELFF.

The rearrangement uses TRBV3-1 (or the pseudogene TRBV3-2) and TRBJ2-7; no clear D. The CDR3 is 14 amino acids. Germline-derived CDR1 and CDR2 are LGHDT and YNNKEL (reference sequence). The germline V and J ends were trimmed by 6 bases and 3 bases, with 15 bases remaining between them. This chain's CDR3 is CASSQSGSNYEQYF. In DNA, the CDR3 is TGTGCCAGCAGTCAATCCGGGTCTAACTACGAGCAGTACTTC.

The genes are TRBV5-4 and TRBJ2-4; TRBD2 aligns across 14 bases. This CDR3 contains 18 residues. Germline V lookup: CDR1 SGHNT, CDR2 YYREEE (reference sequence). The V gene end was trimmed by 3 bases and the J gene end by 3 bases; junction bases not matched to a gene: 8. The CDR3 coding sequence is TGTGCCAGCAGCTCCGGGACTAGCGGGGGCTTGGGCAAAAACATTCAGTACTTC. Protein: CASSSGTSGGLGKNIQYF. Full variable domain (rest looked up from reference TRBV5-4 and TRBJ2-4): ETGVTQSPTHLIKTRGQQVTLRCSSQSGHNTVSWYQQALGQGPQFIFQYYREEENGRGNFPPRFSGLQFPNYSSELNVNALELDDSALYLCASSSGTSGGLGKNIQYFGAGTRLSVL.

The chain combines TRBV5-4 with TRBJ2-3; 8 bases line up with TRBD2. Unmatched junction bases numbered 13, after V lost 5 bases and J lost 8 bases. Germline loops: CDR1 SGHNT, CDR2 YYREEE (reference sequence). The length of the CDR3 is 15 residues. The CDR3 sequence: CASRTSAGPGATQYF. The DNA for the CDR3 is TGTGCCAGCAGGACTAGCGCAGGACCCGGGGCTACGCAGTATTTT.

The genes are TRBV3-1 (or the pseudogene TRBV3-2) and TRBJ1-3, with TRBD1 matching over 9 bases. This CDR3 is built from 15 residues. The germline gives CDR1 LGHDT, CDR2 YNNKEL (reference sequence). The J segment lost 8 bases and the V segment lost 3 bases, leaving 8 bases of the junction unmatched. For the CDR3, the DNA is TGTGCCAGCAGCCATCCGGGACAGGGAGGAGACACCATATATTTT. Encoded protein: CASSHPGQGGDTIYF.

CDR3 sequence reads: CASRFLAGSYNEQFF. The CDR3 DNA sequence: TGCGCCAGCAGATTCCTAGCGGGCTCCTACAATGAGCAGTTCTTC. The chain couples TRBV5-1 to TRBJ2-1; 8 bases align to TRBD2. Germline V CDR1 and CDR2: SGHRS, YFSETQ. V dropped 5 bases and J dropped 0; count of bases not matched to a gene: 4. The CDR3 is 15 residues long.

The chain has TRBV4-2 and TRBJ1-4, with 7 bases matching TRBD1. The CDR3 has 15 amino acids. Per germline, CDR1 LGHNA and CDR2 YNFKEQ. The ends lost 6 bases at V and 8 bases at J; junction bases unmatched: 12. CDR3 nucleotides: TGTGCCAGCAGGGACGGGACAGCGGCCTGGGAAAAACTGTTTTTT. Translation gives CASRDGTAAWEKLFF.

This chain links TRBV6-2 or TRBV6-3 with TRBJ2-7; 12 bases are a match to TRBD2. The CDR3 covers 20 residues. Germline V CDR1 and CDR2: MNHEY, SVGEGT. The J segment lost 0 bases and the V segment lost 3 bases, leaving 15 bases of the junction unmatched. CDR3 nucleotide sequence: TGTGCCAGCAGTTATCGGAAAGTGACTAGCGGGAGCCTAAGCTCCTACGAGCAGTACTTC. This sequence encodes CASSYRKVTSGSLSSYEQYF.

The chain couples TRBV5-1 to TRBJ1-1; the D gene is possibly TRBD1 (6 bases). CDR3 size: 16 residues. Germline CDR1 and CDR2: SGHRS and YFSETQ. V lost 3 bases and J lost 0, with 15 bases in between. CDR3 in amino acids: CASSWNLDRMNTEAFF. In DNA form, the CDR3 reads TGCGCCAGCAGCTGGAACTTGGACAGAATGAACACTGAAGCTTTCTTT.

The chain is built from TRBV7-2 and TRBJ1-5, with a tentative D call TRBD1 (6 bases). Germline V gives CDR1 SGHTA, CDR2 FQGNSA. The CDR3 covers 13 residues. The V gene lost 4 bases and the J gene lost 2 bases, with 6 bases spanning the gap. CDR3 in amino acids: CASSYRGNQPQHF. The CDR3 bases are TGTGCCAGCAGCTACAGGGGCAATCAGCCCCAGCATTTT.

V usage is TRBV30 and J usage is TRBJ1-5; 9 nucleotides line up with TRBD1. This CDR3 is built from 15 residues. V dropped 2 bases and J dropped 6; count of bases not matched to a gene: 8. From germline, CDR1 is GTSNPN and CDR2 SVGIG (reference sequence). CDR3 amino acids: CAWSRTGGAGQPQHF. The DNA for the CDR3 is TGTGCCTGGAGTCGTACAGGGGGCGCTGGTCAGCCCCAGCATTTT.

The chain recombines TRBV9 with TRBJ2-1; TRBD2 matches at 14 bases. Trimming removed 4 bases from V and 7 bases from J; junction bases left unmatched: 4. The CDR3 is 15 amino acids. Germline V lookup: CDR1 SGDLS, CDR2 YYNGEE. The CDR3 DNA reads TGTGCCAGCAGCTTTGGACTAGCGGGGGGAAATGAGCAGTTCTTC. Its translation is CASSFGLAGGNEQFF.

This rearrangement joins TRBV7-4 to TRBJ1-5, with 9 bases matching TRBD1. Germline V gives CDR1 SGHVT, CDR2 SQSDAQ. This CDR3 is built from 17 residues. The V and J ends lost 4 bases and 2 bases, in that order; junction bases with no gene match: 9. The CDR3 here is CASSSWVGDRGNQPQHF. CDR3 nucleotide sequence: TGTGCCAGCAGCTCCTGGGTAGGGGACAGGGGCAATCAGCCCCAGCATTTT.

The DNA of the CDR3 is TGTGCCAGCAGCTTAAGCACAGGCCCGAGGATTGGCTACACCTTC. This gives the protein CASSLSTGPRIGYTF. The rearrangement links TRBV7-9 to TRBJ1-2; a weak D match, TRBD1 (5 bases). This CDR3 region has 15 residues. Germline lookup yields CDR1 SEHNR and CDR2 FQNEAQ (reference sequence). The V end was cut by 2 bases, the J end by 7 bases, with 17 bases between.

V is TRBV6-5 and J is TRBJ2-7, with 8 bases lining up with TRBD2. This CDR3 region has 15 residues. Trimming removed 9 bases from V and 4 bases from J; junction bases left unmatched: 14. Germline values: CDR1 MNHEY, CDR2 SVGAGI. CDR3 sequence reads: CASWGVLSGSYEQYF. The CDR3 DNA is TGTGCCAGTTGGGGAGTCTTAAGCGGGAGTTACGAGCAGTACTTC.

This clone was seen only once. This chain links TRBV7-9 with TRBJ1-1, with no clear D. The V end lost 3 bases, the J end lost 0 bases, and 11 bases lay between the germline ends. The CDR3 runs to 15 residues. Germline CDR1 SEHNR, CDR2 FQNEAQ (reference sequence). The CDR3 region has the DNA TGTGCCAGCAGCTTCGAATCAAACATGAACACTGAAGCTTTCTTT. Protein sequence: CASSFESNMNTEAFF. Drawing the rest from reference TRBV7-9 and TRBJ1-1, the complete variable domain is DTGVSQNPRHKITKRGQNVTFRCDPISEHNRLYWYRQTLGQGPEFLTYFQNEAQLEKSRLLSDRFSAERPKGSFSTLEIQRTEQGDSAMYLCASSFESNMNTEAFFGQGTRLTVV.

This clone was seen once. The V call is TRBV11-2, the J call TRBJ1-4; D is ambiguous. Trimming cost V 4 bases and J 9 bases, with 15 bases left between them. There are 14 residues in the CDR3. Germline assignment: CDR1 SGHAT and CDR2 FQNNGV. CDR3 in DNA: TGTGCCAGCAGCTATGACACGGCCTCGAAAAAACTGTTTTTT. Translating gives CASSYDTASKKLFF.

This clone was seen a handful of times. The chain carries TRBV7-9 and TRBJ1-1; possible D gene TRBD1, 5 bases. This CDR3 region has 14 residues. The V end was cut by 2 bases, the J end by 0 bases, with 7 bases between. Germline CDR1 SEHNR, CDR2 FQNEAQ (reference sequence). The CDR3 loop reads CASSLQGMNTEAFF. Here the CDR3 DNA reads TGTGCCAGCAGCTTACAGGGTATGAACACTGAAGCTTTCTTT.

The table lists this clone with a count of one. This rearrangement joins TRBV18 to TRBJ1-1; D gene ambiguous. The ends were cut back, 6 bases at V and 6 bases at J, with 14 bases in the middle. Germline values: CDR1 KGHSH, CDR2 LQKENI. The CDR3 sequence is 13 residues long. CDR3 sequence (DNA): TGTGCCAGCTCTCTTACATCGGGGTCTGAAGCTTTCTTT. This gives the protein CASSLTSGSEAFF.

This clone appeared once. This rearrangement joins TRBV6-5 to TRBJ2-7; 12 bases are a match to TRBD2. This CDR3 spans 14 amino acids. Trimming cost V 5 bases and J 7 bases; bases outside gene matches: 6. Per the germline V gene, CDR1 is MNHEY and CDR2 is SVGAGI. CDR3: CASSQRLAGDEQYF. CDR3 in DNA: TGTGCCAGCAGTCAGAGACTAGCGGGAGATGAGCAGTACTTC.